This TCR beta chain comes out of a study of T cells in Graves' hyperthyroidism and ophthalmopathy. Overall study findings and caveats: Ophthalmopathy was model-predicted a median about 7.1 months pre-onset.

The CDR3 extends over 16 amino acids. J gave up 6 bases and V 5 bases, and 14 bases lay outside the gene matches. The germline gives CDR1 SGDLS, CDR2 YYNGEE. In regard to this clonotype: Its antigen is undetermined. A much bigger clone sits one base away, suggesting this may be a read error.

Diagnosis relied on clinical symptoms, serum thyroxine and TRAb, thyroid ultrasound and orbital computed tomography. The sample, blood from the first hyperthyroidism diagnosis, precedes any ophthalmopathy symptoms. The CDR3 regions of TCR beta were amplified from RNA transcripts. HTBI primers were the set used in a first-round RT-PCR of the TCR CDR3. TCRdb recomputed calls from the multiplex PCR reads with MiXCR, one row per CDR3 protein. The data contain under 450,000 distinct CDR3 sequences, about a sixth of them singletons. The sequencing input was blood. The origin of this receptor is a woman aged 25 to 39 with Graves' hyperthyroidism that later progressed to Graves' ophthalmopathy. The V gene is TRBV9, the J gene TRBJ2-7, with 10 bases lining up with TRBD2. CDR3 amino acids: CASSGGSSGSRSEQYF. The CDR3 nucleotides are TGTGCCAGCAGTGGAGGTTCTAGCGGGAGTCGGAGCGAGCAGTACTTC.